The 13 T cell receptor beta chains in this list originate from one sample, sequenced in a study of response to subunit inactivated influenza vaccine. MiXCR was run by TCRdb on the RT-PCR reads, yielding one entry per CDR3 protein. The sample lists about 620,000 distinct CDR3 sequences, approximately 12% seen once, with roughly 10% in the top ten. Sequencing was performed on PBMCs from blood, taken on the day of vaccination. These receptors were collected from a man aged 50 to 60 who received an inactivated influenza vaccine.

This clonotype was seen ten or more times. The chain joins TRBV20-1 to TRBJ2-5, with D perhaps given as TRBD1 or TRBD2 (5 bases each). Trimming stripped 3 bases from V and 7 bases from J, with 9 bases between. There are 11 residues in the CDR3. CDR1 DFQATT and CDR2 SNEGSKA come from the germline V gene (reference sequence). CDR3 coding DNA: TGCAGTGCTAGTCGGGACGGGACCCAGTACTTC. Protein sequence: CSASRDGTQYF.

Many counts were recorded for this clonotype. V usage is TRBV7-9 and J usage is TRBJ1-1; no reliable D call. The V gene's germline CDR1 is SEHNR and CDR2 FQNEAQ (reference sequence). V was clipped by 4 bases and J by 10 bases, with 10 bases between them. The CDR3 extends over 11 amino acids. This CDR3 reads CASSSDYGAFF. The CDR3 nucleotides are TGTGCCAGCAGCTCGGACTATGGAGCTTTCTTT.

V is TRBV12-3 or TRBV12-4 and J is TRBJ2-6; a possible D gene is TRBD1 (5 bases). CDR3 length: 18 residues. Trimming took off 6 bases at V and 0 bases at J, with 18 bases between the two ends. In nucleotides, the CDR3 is TGTGCCAGCAGCCTCTTTAGGGGCGACAGCTCTGGGGCCAACGTCCTGACTTTC. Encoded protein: CASSLFRGDSSGANVLTF.

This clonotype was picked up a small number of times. The CDR3 coding sequence is TGTGCCAGCAATGCAGGGGGCAACTATGGCTACACCTTC. This codes for CASNAGGNYGYTF. The chain recombines TRBV12-3 or TRBV12-4 with TRBJ1-2, with 8 bases aligning to TRBD1. The junction had 3 bases not matched to a gene; V was cut back by 7 bases and J by 2 bases. This CDR3 is 13 amino acids long.

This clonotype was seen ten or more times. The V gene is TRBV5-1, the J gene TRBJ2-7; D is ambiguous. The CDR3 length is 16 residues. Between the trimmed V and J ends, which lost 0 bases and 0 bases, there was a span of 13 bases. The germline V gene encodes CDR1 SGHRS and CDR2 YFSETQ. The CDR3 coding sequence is TGCGCCAGCAGCTTGGCCGAACAGCTAAGCTCCTACGAGCAGTACTTC. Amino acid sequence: CASSLAEQLSSYEQYF.

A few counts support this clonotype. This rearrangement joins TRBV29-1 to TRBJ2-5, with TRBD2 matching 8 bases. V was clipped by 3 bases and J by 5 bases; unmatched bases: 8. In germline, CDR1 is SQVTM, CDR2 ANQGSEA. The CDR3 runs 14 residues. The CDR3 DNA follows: TGCAGCGTTGAGAGGGGTGGCGGGAGGGAGACCCAGTACTTC. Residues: CSVERGGGRETQYF.

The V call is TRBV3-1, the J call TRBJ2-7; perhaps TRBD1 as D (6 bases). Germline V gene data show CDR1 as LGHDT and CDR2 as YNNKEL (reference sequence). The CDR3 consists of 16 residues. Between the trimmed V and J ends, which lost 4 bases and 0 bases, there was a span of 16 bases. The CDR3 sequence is CASSRALTGYSYEQYF. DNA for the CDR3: TGTGCCAGCAGCCGCGCTTTGACAGGATACTCCTACGAGCAGTACTTC.

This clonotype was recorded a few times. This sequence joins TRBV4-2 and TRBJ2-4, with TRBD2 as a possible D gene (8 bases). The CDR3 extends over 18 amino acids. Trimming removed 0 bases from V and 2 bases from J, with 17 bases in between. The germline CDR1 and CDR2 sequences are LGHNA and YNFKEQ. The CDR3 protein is CASSQEGTAGVSKNIQYF. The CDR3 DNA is TGTGCCAGCAGCCAAGAGGGGACAGCGGGAGTATCCAAAAACATTCAGTACTTC.

CDR3: CSALSSKTGGVSYEQYF. CDR3 nucleotides: TGCAGTGCTCTCAGCTCTAAGACAGGGGGCGTCTCCTACGAGCAGTACTTC. V is TRBV20-1 and J is TRBJ2-7; TRBD1 matches at 10 bases. V was clipped by 5 bases and J by 0 bases; unmatched bases: 13. The CDR3 consists of 17 residues. CDR1 DFQATT and CDR2 SNEGSKA come from the germline V gene (reference sequence).

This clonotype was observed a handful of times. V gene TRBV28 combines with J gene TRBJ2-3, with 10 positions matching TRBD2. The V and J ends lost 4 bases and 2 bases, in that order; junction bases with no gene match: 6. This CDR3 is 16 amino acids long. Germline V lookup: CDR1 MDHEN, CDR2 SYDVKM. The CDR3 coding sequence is TGTGCCAGCAGTTCACTAGCGGGACCCTTCACAGATACGCAGTATTTT. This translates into CASSSLAGPFTDTQYF.

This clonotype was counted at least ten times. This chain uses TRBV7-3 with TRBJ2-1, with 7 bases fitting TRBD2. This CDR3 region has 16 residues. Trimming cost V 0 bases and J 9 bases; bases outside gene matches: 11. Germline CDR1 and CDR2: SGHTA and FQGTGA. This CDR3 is CASSLTPRGSSIEQFF. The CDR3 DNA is TGTGCCAGCAGCTTAACGCCCCGCGGGAGTTCTATTGAGCAGTTCTTC. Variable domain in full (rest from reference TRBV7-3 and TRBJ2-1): GAGVSQTPSNKVTEKGKYVELRCDPISGHTALYWYRQSLGQGPEFLIYFQGTGAADDSGLPNDRFFAVRPEGSVSTLKIQRTERGDSAVYLCASSLTPRGSSIEQFFGPGTRLTVL.

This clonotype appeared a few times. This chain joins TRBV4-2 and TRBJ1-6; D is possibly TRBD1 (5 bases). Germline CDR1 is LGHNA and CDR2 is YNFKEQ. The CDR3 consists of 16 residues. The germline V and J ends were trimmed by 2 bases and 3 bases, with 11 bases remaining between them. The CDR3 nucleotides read TGTGCCAGCAGCCAACCCGCCGGGGGCTATAATTCACCCCTCCACTTT. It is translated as CASSQPAGGYNSPLHF.

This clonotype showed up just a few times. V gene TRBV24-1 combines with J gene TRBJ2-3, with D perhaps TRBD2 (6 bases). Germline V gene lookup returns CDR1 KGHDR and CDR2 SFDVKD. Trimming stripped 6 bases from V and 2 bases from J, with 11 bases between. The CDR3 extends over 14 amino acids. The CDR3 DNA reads TGTGCCACCAGTAGACCGGGGGACACAGATACGCAGTATTTT. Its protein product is CATSRPGDTDTQYF.